The 3 T cell receptor beta chains below come from one sample, sequenced in a study of blood T cell repertoires in COVID-19. Produced via immunoSEQ multiplex PCR; TCRdb's table is partial and in-frame only. The sample includes over 90,000 clones, nearly 90% of them seen just once. Material for sequencing was peripheral blood. These receptor sequences come from a man aged 45-65 years with active COVID-19.

The rearrangement links TRBV7-6 to TRBJ2-3; TRBD2 agrees at 9 bases. This CDR3 has 18 amino acids. CDR1 is SGHVS, CDR2 FNYEAQ, per germline. The V segment lost 5 bases and the J segment 6 bases; nucleotides outside the gene matches: 18. The CDR3 is CASSRLTLAGARLDTQYF. For the CDR3, the DNA is TGTGCCAGCAGCCGACTAACCTTAGCGGGGGCTCGCCTGGATACGCAGTATTTT. Supplemented by reference TRBV7-6 and TRBJ2-3, the full variable domain reads GAGVSQSPRYKVTKRGQDVALRCDPISGHVSLYWYRQALGQGPEFLTYFNYEAQQDKSGLPNDRFSAERPEGSISTLTIQRTEQRDSAMYRCASSRLTLAGARLDTQYFGPGTRLTVL.

The chain has TRBV6-2 or TRBV6-3 and TRBJ2-3; 9 bases are a match to TRBD2. Unmatched junction bases numbered 9, after V lost 6 bases and J lost 2 bases. The length of the CDR3 is 16 residues. Germline loops: CDR1 MNHEY, CDR2 SVGEGT. This CDR3 reads CASSLGLAASTDTQYF. The CDR3, as DNA: TGTGCCAGCAGCTTGGGACTAGCAGCTTCCACAGATACGCAGTATTTT.

The gene calls are TRBV6-2 or TRBV6-3 and TRBJ1-2; 8 bases are shared with TRBD1. The CDR3 is 15 residues long. CDR1 is MNHEY and CDR2 is SVGEGT in the germline V gene. With V trimmed by 5 bases and J by 4 bases, 9 bases remained unmatched. Here the CDR3 DNA reads TGTGCCAGCAGTCCGCCCGGGACAGGAGTCTATGGCTACACCTTC. This sequence encodes CASSPPGTGVYGYTF.